This paragraph covers one T cell receptor beta chain sequence. Its specificity is not known. Vbeta (60) and Jbeta (13) primers were used in the PCR. Produced via immunoSEQ multiplex PCR; TCRdb's table is partial and in-frame only. The sample includes under 150,000 clones, 79% of them seen just once. The CDR3 is made up of 14 amino acids. From germline, CDR1 is LNHDA and CDR2 SQIVND (reference sequence). V shed 3 bases and J 7 bases; nucleotides not matched to a gene: 5. The entry originates in a study of cytomegalovirus exposure and HLA in healthy donors. Study overall: Genotyping showed less than 85% of almost 400 donors falling in the Caucasian-associated ancestry cluster. Overall study results and limits: Later on, a genetic analysis was performed. It linked a missense variant in DCLRE1C with V- and J-gene trimming of TCR beta.

The sequence was obtained from a man aged 25-40 years in good health and CMV-seropositive. The specimen sequenced was PBMCs. This chain uses TRBV19 with TRBJ2-5; 10 nucleotides match TRBD2. The CDR3 spells CASSILAGAGTQYF. Here the CDR3 DNA reads TGTGCCAGTAGTATTCTAGCGGGGGCCGGGACCCAGTACTTC.